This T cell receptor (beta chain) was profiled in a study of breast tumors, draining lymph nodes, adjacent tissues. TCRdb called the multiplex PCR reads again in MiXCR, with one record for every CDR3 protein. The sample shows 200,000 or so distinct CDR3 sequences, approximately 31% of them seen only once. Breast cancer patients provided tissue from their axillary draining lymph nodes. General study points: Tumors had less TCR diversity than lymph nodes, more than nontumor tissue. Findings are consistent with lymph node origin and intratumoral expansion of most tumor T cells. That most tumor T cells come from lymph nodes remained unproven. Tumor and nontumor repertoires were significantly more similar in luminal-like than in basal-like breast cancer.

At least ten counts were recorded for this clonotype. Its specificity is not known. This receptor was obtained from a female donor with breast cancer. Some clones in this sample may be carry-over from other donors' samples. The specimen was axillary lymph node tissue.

The CDR3 DNA sequence: TGTGCCAGCGGGGGGGGAGTAGGAACCGCCAATGAGCAGTTCTTC. Translation: CASGGGVGTANEQFF. The chain is built from TRBV12-3 or TRBV12-4 and TRBJ2-1, with TRBD2 matching over 7 bases. CDR3 length: 15 residues. Unmatched junction bases numbered 13, after V lost 8 bases and J lost 6 bases.